This T cell receptor beta chain was captured by sequencing in a study of cytomegalovirus exposure and HLA in healthy donors (dated by TCRdb to 2016 to 2017). General notes on the study: According to an earlier analysis of several hundred of the donors, 150 million to 200 million T cells yielded 117 million unique TCR beta sequences and 250 to 350 Gb of sequence data. An early release that covered around 590 HLA-typed donors contained approximately 300 gigabases of sequencing data and around 85 million unique TCR sequences. Of the 300 to 500 genotyped donors, less than 90% were placed in the genetic ancestry cluster associated with self-reported Caucasian donors. The study aimed to test whether cataloging public T cell receptors could reveal signatures of past pathogen exposure. The T cell repertoires of some 700 subjects were profiled by immunosequencing and related to cytomegalovirus serostatus. Besides the first cohort of roughly 640 subjects, a separate validation cohort made up of roughly 120 different subjects was used. To predict cytomegalovirus infection status, the study brought together high-throughput TCR immunosequencing, statistical association of individual TCRs with disease status, and machine learning. In a later analysis, previously published TCR beta repertoires from 670 or so donors were re-analyzed and high-resolution HLA genotyping was added so that TCR occurrence patterns could be studied. In the later analysis, no new phenotypic data were used to find candidate immune exposures; instead, reliance was placed on TCR beta sequences and their occurrence across donors. An earlier analysis of roughly 580 of the donors used high-throughput TCR beta sequencing to judge whether each TCR beta V gene segment behaved as functional or pseudogenic. Donor age, sex, ethnicity and CMV serostatus were compiled together with the repertoire data. In a later genetic analysis, genome-wide SNP genotypes for about three fifths of the roughly 670 donors were used, and that subset was treated as a discovery cohort. Every repertoire in the discovery cohort had been generated on one and the same sequencing platform. HLA typing included class I and class II loci at four-digit resolution. The number of donors typed differed by locus, with about 629-640 for A, B, C, DRB1 and DQB1, roughly 520 for DQA1, 600 to 610 for DPA1, and around 450 for DPB1. A handful of DR-DQ haplotypes were handled as single units for association and clustering because linkage in the cohort was strong. Among roughly 400 genotyped donors of the cohort, an average of roughly 240,000 unique TCR beta nucleotide sequences were sequenced per donor, around 20% of them non-productive. Results and caveats for the whole study, not just this receptor: The sequencing pipeline was judged likely to have produced a cluster of highly shared sequence variants as a technical artifact. The classifier was reported to diagnose cytomegalovirus status with high specificity and sensitivity in both the original and validation cohorts. Roughly uniform sequencing depth across donors was assumed in presence/absence analyses, although this assumption may not hold. A total of 150 or so TCR beta chains were listed by the study as associated with cytomegalovirus. This cohort had only TCR beta chains sequenced, and the lack of alpha or paired-chain data limited which features could be detected. Across donors, most TCR sequences were observed very rarely, whereas some public TCRs were present in many individuals. Some IMGT-functional V segments, including TRBV6-2 and TRBV6-3, could not be distinguished by the 87-base-pair reads and were therefore excluded. A further reported finding was that TCR beta sequences accurately predicted the HLA-A and HLA-B alleles for most subjects in the first cohort. According to a later analysis, TCR association rates differed among HLA loci, with DRB1 alleles showing the most associated TCRs and HLA-C alleles showing the fewest. Correlated functional status among segregating V segments might reflect linkage disequilibrium, but an unknown experimental factor could not be ruled out. In vitro tests confirmed that three of the cytomegalovirus-associated TCR beta chains recognize cytomegalovirus antigens. A later genetic analysis reported fewer N-insertions in productive TCRs among donors in an Asian-associated ancestry cluster than the approximately 700-donor mean. An association between a missense DCLRE1C variant and V-gene and J-gene trimming of TCR beta chains was found in a later genetic analysis and replicated in an independent cohort. It was suggested by the authors that the approach could potentially be generalized to other disease states and immunological phenotypes. Most CMV-associated TCR beta chains appeared to be HLA-restricted in a later analysis, and the HLA associations seemed to be driven largely by CMV exposure. In a later analysis, HLA-associated TCR beta chains showed more clonal expansion and lower generation probabilities than non-associated chains that were equally common. The only immune exposure information available for the cohort was CMV serostatus. A later analysis associated around 16,000 TCR beta sequences with specific HLA alleles at a false discovery rate of 0.05. In a later analysis, several top co-occurrence clusters were reported to appear linked to parvovirus B19, influenza, CMV and Epstein-Barr virus. HLA typing was unavailable for some donors at each locus, so association tests used only the typed subset. Because counts were too low, roughly 17 rarely observed V segments, including chromosome 9 orphons, were left out of the earlier analysis of a few hundred of the donors. When HLA alleles, especially DR and DQ, strongly co-occurred, attributing TCR associations to individual alleles was difficult. In an earlier analysis of about 550 of the donors, most TCR beta V segments were observed in productive rearrangements about 87% or about 30% of the time, broadly matching IMGT annotations.

Trimming at the junction amounts to 3 bases on V and 0 bases on J, and the germline ends lie 8 bases apart. For CDR1 and CDR2, the germline V gene (reference sequence) lists MNHEY and SMNVEV. There are 14 amino acids in the CDR3, from cysteine to phenylalanine inclusive. Just the 42-base CDR3 DNA is kept, in frame starting at base 1. In total, roughly 670 healthy bone marrow donors made up the cohort. At the time of sampling, every cohort member was nominally healthy, though immune exposures that went unrecorded were likely present. The donor was CMV seronegative and was included in the group of about 350 seronegative cohort members. A peripheral blood sample was provided by each donor, and peripheral blood mononuclear cells were used for TCR beta sequencing. The Qiagen DNeasy Blood Extraction Kit was used to extract genomic DNA from the blood cell samples. Receptors were amplified or captured by the immunoSEQ multiplex PCR assay. For the multiplex PCR, a mixture combining 60 forward primers for TCR Vbeta segments and 13 reverse primers for TCR Jbeta segments was used. The CDR3 region of rearranged TCR beta genes was amplified from genomic DNA with a multiplex PCR assay. Amplified TCR beta libraries were sequenced as 87-base-pair reads on the Illumina HiSeq System. In the authors' own workflow: A later analysis tallied around 87 million unique TCR beta chains across the 600 to 700 repertoires, and about 12 million of those chains were shared by two or more donors. Raw reads were error-corrected and collapsed into unique sequences by a nearest-neighbor algorithm in which closely related sequences were merged to remove PCR and sequencing errors. Alignment of CDR3 sequences to IMGT reference sequences was used to assign V, D and J gene segments. For a sequence to be retained, a match of at least six nucleotides was required to both a V gene segment and a J gene segment. A rearrangement was called productive if the CDR3 had no stop codons and remained in frame with V and J, and every other rearrangement was called non-productive. CDR3 was defined according to IMGT convention as the region running from the second conserved V-encoded cysteine to the conserved J-encoded phenylalanine. In an earlier analysis of 587 of the donors, sequences lacking an unambiguous match to a single V gene segment were excluded. An earlier analysis of under 750 of the donors called V segments functional above 56.7% productive rearrangements and segregating when the between-donor standard deviation exceeded 5%. A statistical classification framework was developed to diagnose cytomegalovirus status using the catalog of TCR beta chain sequences. In a later analysis, TCR nucleotide sequences were compared against IMGT/GENE-DB human TR gene sequences so that V and J genes could be assigned. The TCRdist pipeline was used in a later analysis to assign CDR3 sequences and most-parsimonious VDJ recombination scenarios. A later analysis defined each TCR beta chain by its CDR3 amino acid sequence plus V-gene family, and excluded reads lacking a unique V-gene family. To address suspected cross-contamination and a sequencing artifact, a later analysis removed a few hundred highly shared, low-generation-probability nucleotide sequences. In a later analysis, a clonal expansion index was calculated for each public chain from normalized within-repertoire ranks of inferred template counts. A later analysis computed generation probabilities with a VDJ recombination model fitted to out-of-frame rearrangements, and checked the results against IGoR. In a later analysis, TCR-TCR, TCR-HLA and TCR-CMV co-occurrence was scored with hypergeometric tests, and a repertoire-size bias correction was applied to TCR pairs. To estimate false discovery rates, a later analysis permuted the HLA or CMV assignments 20 times. In a later analysis, co-occurring TCRs were grouped with DBSCAN, and TCRdist sequence similarity was added when clustering was performed within HLA-allele-positive subsets. Co-occurrence clustering excluded repertoires with fewer than 30,000 or more than 120,000 public chains, plus five with anomalous nucleotide sharing. The clones in this table, taken by TCRdb from immuneACCESS, are in-frame only. Not every clone is retained; where verified, under half of the shortfall comes from an unresolved V gene, and the cause of the rest is unknown. V, J and clone size are those of that table, while D and trimming were read from the DNA. The sample includes a few hundred thousand clones, with 80% to 90% observed a single time. The leading ten clones occupy about 3% of the sample.

Turning to this clone: This clone's antigen is unknown. The input lacks base qualities; no much larger clone sits a single base away.

Recombination connected TRBV27 to TRBJ1-1; TRBD1 could be the D gene, as 6 bases match. Specimen: PBMCs. The receptor comes from a man aged 30-40 years in good health and CMV-seronegative. Read as DNA, the sequence is TGTGCCAGCAGTTTTGACAGGATGAACACTGAAGCTTTCTTT. Its protein is CASSFDRMNTEAFF.